This TCR beta chain originates from a study of cytomegalovirus exposure and HLA in healthy donors listed by TCRdb under 2017. Regarding the research as a whole: According to a later analysis, the 120 or so validation repertoires were produced on the same platform as the 680 or so repertoires of the first cohort. Along with the approximately 650-subject first cohort, a separate validation cohort of more than 90 different subjects was used. The aim of the study was to test whether cataloging public T cell receptors could identify signatures of past pathogen exposure. To predict cytomegalovirus infection status, the study brought together high-throughput TCR immunosequencing, statistical association of individual TCRs with disease status, and machine learning.

The CDR3 starts with the cysteine, ends with the phenylalanine, and has 13 residues. Just the 39-base CDR3 DNA is kept, in frame starting at base 1. CDR1 and CDR2 are drawn from the germline V gene (reference sequence): LNHDA, SQIVND. Relative to germline, V is 8 bases shorter and J is 4 bases shorter, with 14 bases between their ends. Donors formed part of the validation cohort, which comprised 120 subjects and was distinct from the first cohort of fewer than 750 subjects. As regards this clone: Its antigen target is currently unknown. No base-level quality is on record; no much larger clone is a single base apart.

Study-wide findings and limitations: A few of the identified cytomegalovirus-associated TCR beta chains were confirmed in vitro to be specific for cytomegalovirus antigens. In both the original and validation cohorts, the classifier was reported to diagnose cytomegalovirus status with high specificity and sensitivity. It was suggested by the authors that the approach could potentially be generalized to other disease states and immunological phenotypes. A total of some 180 TCR beta chains were listed by the study as associated with cytomegalovirus. Across donors, most TCR sequences were observed very rarely, whereas some public TCRs were present in many individuals. A later analysis found that TCRs clustered in the first cohort also tended to co-occur in the roughly 110 validation repertoires, with 94% of cluster scores above 0. A later analysis had no HLA typing for the validation cohort, so co-occurrence there was scored across all 120 repertoires.

Libraries were made using the immunoSEQ multiplex PCR assay. Regarding the original processing steps: A statistical classification framework was built for diagnosing cytomegalovirus status from the catalog of TCR beta chain sequences. This immuneACCESS table, as held by TCRdb, lists in-frame sequences with V and J called but not all clones. Of the missing ones, under half trace to an unresolved V gene in checked studies; the others have no known cause. The V and J calls and clone size were taken over from that table, and D and trimming were inferred from the DNA. This sample lists 150,000 to 200,000 clones; approximately 86% were detected once. In total, the top ten clones hold roughly 6.6% of the sample.

The clonotype was recovered from a man younger than 45 in good health and CMV-seropositive. The chain is assembled from TRBV19 and TRBJ1-2; matching of 5 bases hints at TRBD1 as the D gene. Sequences were obtained from PBMCs. The nucleotide sequence is given as TGTGCCAGTCGACCCCCAGGGCCCTATGGCTACACCTTC. This yields the protein CASRPPGPYGYTF.